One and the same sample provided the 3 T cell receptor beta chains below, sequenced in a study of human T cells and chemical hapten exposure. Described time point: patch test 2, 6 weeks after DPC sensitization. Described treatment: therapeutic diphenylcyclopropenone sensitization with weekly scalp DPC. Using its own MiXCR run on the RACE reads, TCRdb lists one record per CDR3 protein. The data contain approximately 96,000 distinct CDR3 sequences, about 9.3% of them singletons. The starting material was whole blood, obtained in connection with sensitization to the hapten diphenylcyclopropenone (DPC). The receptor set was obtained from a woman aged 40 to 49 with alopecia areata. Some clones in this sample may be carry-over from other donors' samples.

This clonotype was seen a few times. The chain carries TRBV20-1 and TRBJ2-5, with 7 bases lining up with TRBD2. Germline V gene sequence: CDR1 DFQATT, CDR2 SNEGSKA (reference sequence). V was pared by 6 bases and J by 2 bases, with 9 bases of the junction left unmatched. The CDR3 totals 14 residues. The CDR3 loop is CSAAPAGKQETQYF. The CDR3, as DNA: TGCAGTGCCGCCCCAGCGGGGAAGCAAGAGACCCAGTACTTC.

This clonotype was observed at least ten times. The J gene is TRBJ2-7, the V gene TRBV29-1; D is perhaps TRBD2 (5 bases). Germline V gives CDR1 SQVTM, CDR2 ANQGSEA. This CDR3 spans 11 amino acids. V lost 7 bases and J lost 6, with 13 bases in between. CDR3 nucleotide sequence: TGCAGCGCATCGGACCTAGCCGAGCAGTACTTC. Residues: CSASDLAEQYF.

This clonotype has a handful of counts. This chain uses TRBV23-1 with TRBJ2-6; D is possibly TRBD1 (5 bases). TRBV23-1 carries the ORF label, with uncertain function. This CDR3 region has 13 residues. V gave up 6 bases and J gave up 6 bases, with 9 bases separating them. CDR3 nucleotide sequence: TGCGCCAGCAGGCGACAGCCGGCCAACGTCCTGACTTTC. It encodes CASRRQPANVLTF.